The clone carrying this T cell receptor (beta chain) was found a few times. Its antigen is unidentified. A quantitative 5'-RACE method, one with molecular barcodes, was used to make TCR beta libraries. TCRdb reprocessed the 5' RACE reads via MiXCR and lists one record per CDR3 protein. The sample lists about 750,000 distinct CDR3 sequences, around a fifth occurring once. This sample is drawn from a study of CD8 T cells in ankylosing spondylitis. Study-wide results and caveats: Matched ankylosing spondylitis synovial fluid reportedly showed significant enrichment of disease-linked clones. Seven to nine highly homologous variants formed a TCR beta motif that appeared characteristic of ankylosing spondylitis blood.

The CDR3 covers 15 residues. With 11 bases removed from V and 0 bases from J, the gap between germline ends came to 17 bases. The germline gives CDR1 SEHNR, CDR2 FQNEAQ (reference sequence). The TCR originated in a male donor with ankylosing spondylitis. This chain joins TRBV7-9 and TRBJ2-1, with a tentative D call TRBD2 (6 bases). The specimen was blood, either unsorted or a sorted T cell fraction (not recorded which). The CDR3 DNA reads TGTGCCTTTGGGGAGGCTCCGAGCTCCTACAATGAGCAGTTCTTC. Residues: CAFGEAPSSYNEQFF.